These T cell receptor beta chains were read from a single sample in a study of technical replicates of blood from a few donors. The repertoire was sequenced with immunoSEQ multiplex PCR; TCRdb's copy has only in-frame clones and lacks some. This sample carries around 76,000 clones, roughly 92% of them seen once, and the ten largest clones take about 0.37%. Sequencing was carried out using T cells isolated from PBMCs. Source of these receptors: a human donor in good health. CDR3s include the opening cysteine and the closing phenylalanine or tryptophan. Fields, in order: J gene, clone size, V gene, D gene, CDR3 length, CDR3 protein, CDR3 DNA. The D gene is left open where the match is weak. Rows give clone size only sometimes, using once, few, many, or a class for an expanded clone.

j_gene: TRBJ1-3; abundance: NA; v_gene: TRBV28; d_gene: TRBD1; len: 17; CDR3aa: CASSLPGGGYSGNTIYF; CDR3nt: TGTGCCAGCAGTTTACCAGGAGGGGGCTACTCTGGAAACACCATATATTTT
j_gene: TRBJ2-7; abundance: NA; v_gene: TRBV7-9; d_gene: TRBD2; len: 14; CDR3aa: CASSFAGVRNEQYF; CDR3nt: TGTGCCAGCAGTTTTGCGGGAGTCCGGAACGAGCAGTACTTC
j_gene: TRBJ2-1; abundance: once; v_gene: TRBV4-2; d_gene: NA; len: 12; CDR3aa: CASRSKYNEQFF; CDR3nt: TGTGCCAGCCGTAGCAAATACAATGAGCAGTTCTTC
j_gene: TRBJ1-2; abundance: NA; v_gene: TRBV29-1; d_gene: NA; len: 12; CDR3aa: CSVFRANYGYTF; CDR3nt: TGCAGCGTTTTCAGGGCTAACTATGGCTACACCTTC
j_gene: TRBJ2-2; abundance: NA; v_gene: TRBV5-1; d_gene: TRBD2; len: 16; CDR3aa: CASRESGGSNTGELFF; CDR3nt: TGCGCCAGCAGGGAAAGCGGGGGGTCGAACACCGGGGAGCTGTTTTTT
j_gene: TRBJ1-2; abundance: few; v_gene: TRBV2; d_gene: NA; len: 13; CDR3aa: CASTVQGNYGYTF; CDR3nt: TGTGCCAGCACCGTACAGGGAAACTATGGCTACACCTTC
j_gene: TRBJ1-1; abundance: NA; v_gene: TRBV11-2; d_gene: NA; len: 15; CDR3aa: CASSLVSAMNTEAFF; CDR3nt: TGTGCCAGCAGCTTAGTTTCCGCGATGAACACTGAAGCTTTCTTT
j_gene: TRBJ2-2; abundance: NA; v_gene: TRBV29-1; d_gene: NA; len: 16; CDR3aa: CSVEPEGGSETGELFF; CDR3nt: TGCAGCGTTGAACCCGAAGGAGGGAGTGAAACCGGGGAGCTGTTTTTT
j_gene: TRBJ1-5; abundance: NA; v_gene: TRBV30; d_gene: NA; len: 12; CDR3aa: CAWTGPGQPQHF; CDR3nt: TGTGCCTGGACAGGGCCAGGGCAGCCCCAGCATTTT
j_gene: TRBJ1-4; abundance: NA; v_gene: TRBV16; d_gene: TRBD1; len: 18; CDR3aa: CASSLGAYRTGRGEKLFF; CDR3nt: TGTGCCAGCAGCCTCGGGGCGTATCGGACAGGGAGGGGTGAAAAACTGTTTTTT
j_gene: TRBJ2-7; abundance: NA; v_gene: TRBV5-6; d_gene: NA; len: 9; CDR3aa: CAIHYEQYF; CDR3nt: TGTGCCATCCATTACGAGCAGTACTTC
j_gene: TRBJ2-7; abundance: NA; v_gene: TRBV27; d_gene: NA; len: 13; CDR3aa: CASSLENDYEQYF; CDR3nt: TGTGCCAGCAGTTTGGAGAATGACTACGAGCAGTACTTC
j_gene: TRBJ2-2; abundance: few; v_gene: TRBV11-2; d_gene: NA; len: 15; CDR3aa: CASSLYYRLAGELFF; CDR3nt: TGTGCCAGCAGCTTATACTACAGGTTAGCCGGGGAGCTGTTTTTT
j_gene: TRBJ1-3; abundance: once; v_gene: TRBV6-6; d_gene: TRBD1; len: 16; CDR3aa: CASSQRDRVDGNTIYF; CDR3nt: TGTGCCAGCAGTCAAAGGGACAGAGTAGACGGAAACACCATATATTTT
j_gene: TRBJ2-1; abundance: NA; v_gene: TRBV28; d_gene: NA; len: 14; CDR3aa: CASSFGGQYNEQFF; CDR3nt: TGTGCCAGCAGTTTTGGCGGTCAATACAATGAGCAGTTCTTC
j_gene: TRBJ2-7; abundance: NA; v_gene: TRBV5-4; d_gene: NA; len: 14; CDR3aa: CASSSPGTFDEQYF; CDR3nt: TGTGCCAGCAGCTCCCCCGGGACATTCGACGAGCAGTACTTC
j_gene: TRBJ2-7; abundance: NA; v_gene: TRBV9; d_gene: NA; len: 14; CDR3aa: CASSVIGHPYEQYF; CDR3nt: TGTGCCAGCAGCGTAATTGGACATCCCTACGAGCAGTACTTC
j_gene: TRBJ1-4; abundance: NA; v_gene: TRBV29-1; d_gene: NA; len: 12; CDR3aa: CSVAVTNEKLFF; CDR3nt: TGCAGCGTTGCCGTAACTAATGAAAAACTGTTTTTT
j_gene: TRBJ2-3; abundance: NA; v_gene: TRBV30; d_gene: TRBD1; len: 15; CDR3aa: CAWSVGQGDGDTQYF; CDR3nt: TGTGCCTGGAGTGTGGGACAGGGGGACGGAGATACGCAGTATTTT
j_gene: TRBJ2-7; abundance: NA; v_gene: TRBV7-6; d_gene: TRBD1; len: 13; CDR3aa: CASSEWTGTEQYF; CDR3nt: TGTGCCAGCAGCGAATGGACAGGGACCGAGCAGTACTTC
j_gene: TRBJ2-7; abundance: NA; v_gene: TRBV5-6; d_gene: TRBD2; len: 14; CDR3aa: CASSSGLAGDEQYF; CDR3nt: TGTGCCAGCAGCTCCGGACTAGCGGGAGACGAGCAGTACTTC
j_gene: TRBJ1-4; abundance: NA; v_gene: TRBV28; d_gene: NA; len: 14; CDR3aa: CASSLPGVGEKLFF; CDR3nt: TGTGCCAGCAGTCTCCCGGGGGTGGGTGAAAAACTGTTTTTT
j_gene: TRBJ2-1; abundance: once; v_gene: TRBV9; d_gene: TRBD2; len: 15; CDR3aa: CASSPYFSGSVEQFF; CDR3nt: TGTGCCAGCAGCCCGTACTTTAGCGGGAGTGTTGAGCAGTTCTTC
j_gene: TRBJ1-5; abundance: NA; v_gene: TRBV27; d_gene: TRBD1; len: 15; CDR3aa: CASSPTTGGNQPQHF; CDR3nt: TGTGCCAGCAGTCCGACAACAGGGGGCAATCAGCCCCAGCATTTT
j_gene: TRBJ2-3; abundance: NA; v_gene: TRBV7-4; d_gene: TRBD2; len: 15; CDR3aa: CASSFGTSGTDTQYF; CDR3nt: TGTGCCAGCAGCTTTGGGACTAGCGGCACAGATACGCAGTATTTT
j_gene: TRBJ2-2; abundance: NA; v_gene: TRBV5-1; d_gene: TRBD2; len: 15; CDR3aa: CASGGDSSNTGELFF; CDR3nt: TGCGCCAGTGGGGGGGACTCCTCGAACACCGGGGAGCTGTTTTTT
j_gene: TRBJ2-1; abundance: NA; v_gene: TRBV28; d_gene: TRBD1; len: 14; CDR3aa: CASRLDREDNEQFF; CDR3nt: TGTGCCAGCAGACTGGACAGGGAGGACAATGAGCAGTTCTTC
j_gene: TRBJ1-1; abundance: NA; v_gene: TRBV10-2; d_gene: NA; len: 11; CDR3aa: CASRDYTEAFF; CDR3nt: TGCGCCAGCAGGGACTACACTGAAGCTTTCTTT
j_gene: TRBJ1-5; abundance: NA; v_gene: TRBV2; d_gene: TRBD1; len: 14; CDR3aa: CASGQGGSNQPQHF; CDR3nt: TGTGCCAGCGGACAGGGTGGAAGCAATCAGCCCCAGCATTTT
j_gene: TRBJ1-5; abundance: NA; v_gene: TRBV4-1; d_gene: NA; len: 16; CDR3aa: CASSLKDSYSNQPQHF; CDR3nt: TGCGCCAGCAGCCTTAAGGACAGTTATAGCAATCAGCCCCAGCATTTT
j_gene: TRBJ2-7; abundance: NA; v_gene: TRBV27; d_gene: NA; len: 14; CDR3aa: CASSDNREWGEQYF; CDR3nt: TGTGCCAGCAGCGACAACAGGGAATGGGGGGAGCAGTACTTC
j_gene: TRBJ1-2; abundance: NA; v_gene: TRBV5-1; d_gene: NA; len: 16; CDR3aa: CASSLVPGGENYGYTF; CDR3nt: TGCGCCAGCAGCTTAGTCCCGGGGGGCGAAAACTATGGCTACACCTTC
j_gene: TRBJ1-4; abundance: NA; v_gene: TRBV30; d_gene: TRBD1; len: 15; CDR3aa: CAWSFGTGPNEKLFF; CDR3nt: TGTGCCTGGAGTTTCGGGACAGGGCCTAATGAAAAACTGTTTTTT
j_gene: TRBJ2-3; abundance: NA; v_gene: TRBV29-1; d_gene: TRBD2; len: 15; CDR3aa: CSAREFSGTPDTQYF; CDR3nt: TGCAGCGCCCGGGAGTTTAGCGGGACCCCAGATACGCAGTATTTT
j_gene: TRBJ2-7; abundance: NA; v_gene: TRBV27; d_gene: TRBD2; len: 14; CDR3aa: CASSDRDGGLEQYF; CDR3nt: TGTGCCAGCAGTGACCGGGACGGGGGGTTGGAGCAGTACTTC
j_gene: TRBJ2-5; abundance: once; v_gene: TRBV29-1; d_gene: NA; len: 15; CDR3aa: CSALLAAGRLETQYF; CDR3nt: TGCAGCGCCCTTTTAGCTGCAGGGAGGTTAGAGACCCAGTACTTC
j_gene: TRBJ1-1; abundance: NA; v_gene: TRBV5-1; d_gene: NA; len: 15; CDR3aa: CASSLASGYRPEAFF; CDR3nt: TGCGCCAGCAGCTTGGCCTCAGGGTATAGGCCTGAAGCTTTCTTT
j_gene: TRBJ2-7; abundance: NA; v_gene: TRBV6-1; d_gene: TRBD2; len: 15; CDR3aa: CASSVLSGRANEQYF; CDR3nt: TGTGCCAGCAGTGTGTTGAGCGGGAGGGCCAACGAGCAGTACTTC
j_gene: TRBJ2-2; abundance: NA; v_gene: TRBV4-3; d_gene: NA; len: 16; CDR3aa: CASSQDHSNSYGELFF; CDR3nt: TGCGCCAGCAGCCAAGATCACAGCAATTCCTACGGGGAGCTGTTTTTT
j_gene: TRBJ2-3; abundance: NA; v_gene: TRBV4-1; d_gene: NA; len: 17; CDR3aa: CASSLTRAASRTDTQYF; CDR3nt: TGCGCCAGCAGCCTGACCCGAGCGGCCTCCCGCACAGATACGCAGTATTTT
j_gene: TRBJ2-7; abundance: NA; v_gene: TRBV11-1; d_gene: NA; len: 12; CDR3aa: CASSERRVEQYF; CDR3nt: TGTGCCAGCAGCGAACGGAGAGTCGAGCAGTACTTC
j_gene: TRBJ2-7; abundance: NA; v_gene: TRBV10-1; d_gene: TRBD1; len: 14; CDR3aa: CASSRGTGSSEQYF; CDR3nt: TGCGCCAGCTCCAGAGGGACAGGCTCTTCCGAGCAGTACTTC
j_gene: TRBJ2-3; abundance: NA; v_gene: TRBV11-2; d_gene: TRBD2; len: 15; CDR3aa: CASRIAGGWTDTQYF; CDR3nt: TGTGCCAGCAGGATAGCGGGAGGATGGACAGATACGCAGTATTTT
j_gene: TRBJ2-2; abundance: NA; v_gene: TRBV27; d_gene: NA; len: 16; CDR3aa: CASKVFSGSNTGELFF; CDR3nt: TGTGCCAGCAAGGTTTTCAGCGGATCGAACACCGGGGAGCTGTTTTTT
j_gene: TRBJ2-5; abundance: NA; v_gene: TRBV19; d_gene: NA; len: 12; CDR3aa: CASSMAEETQYF; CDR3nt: TGTGCCAGTAGTATGGCGGAAGAGACCCAGTACTTC
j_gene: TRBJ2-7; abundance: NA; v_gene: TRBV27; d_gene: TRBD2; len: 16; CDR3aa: CASSLLASGRSYEQYF; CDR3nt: TGTGCCAGCAGTTTATTGGCTAGCGGGAGGTCTTACGAGCAGTACTTC
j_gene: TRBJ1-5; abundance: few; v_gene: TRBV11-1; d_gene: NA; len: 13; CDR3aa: CASSLEFGQPQHF; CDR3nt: TGTGCCAGCAGCTTAGAGTTCGGGCAGCCCCAGCATTTT
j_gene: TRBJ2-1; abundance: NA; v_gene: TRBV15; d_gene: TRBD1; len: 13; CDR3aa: CATSRITGGNWFF; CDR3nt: TGTGCCACCAGCCGGATAACAGGGGGGAATTGGTTCTTC
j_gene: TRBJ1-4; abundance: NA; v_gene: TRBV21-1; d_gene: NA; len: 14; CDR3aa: CASSKRGQGGKLFF; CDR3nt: TGTGCCAGCAGCAAAAGGGGGCAGGGGGGAAAACTGTTTTTT
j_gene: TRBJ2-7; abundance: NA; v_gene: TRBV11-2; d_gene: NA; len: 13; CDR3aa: CASSLGRTYEQYF; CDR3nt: TGTGCCAGCAGCTTGGGGAGGACATACGAGCAGTACTTC
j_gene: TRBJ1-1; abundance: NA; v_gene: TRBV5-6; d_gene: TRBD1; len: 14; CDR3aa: CASSLATGTGGSFF; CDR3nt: TGTGCCAGCAGCTTGGCGACCGGGACAGGGGGCTCTTTCTTT
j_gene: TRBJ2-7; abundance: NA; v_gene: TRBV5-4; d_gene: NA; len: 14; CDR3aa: CASSLDQGGYEQYF; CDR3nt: TGTGCCAGCAGCTTGGATCAGGGGGGCTACGAGCAGTACTTC
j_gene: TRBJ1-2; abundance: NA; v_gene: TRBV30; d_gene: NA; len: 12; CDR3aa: CAWSVGAYGYTF; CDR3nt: TGTGCCTGGAGCGTTGGGGCCTATGGCTACACCTTC
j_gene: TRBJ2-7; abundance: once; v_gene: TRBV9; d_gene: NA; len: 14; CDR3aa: CASSVGTTSYEQYF; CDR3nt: TGTGCCAGCAGCGTAGGGACTACCTCCTACGAGCAGTACTTC
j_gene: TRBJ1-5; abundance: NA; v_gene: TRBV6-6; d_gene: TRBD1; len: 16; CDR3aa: CASSYPGTGGDQPQHF; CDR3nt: TGTGCCAGCAGTTACCCCGGGACAGGGGGCGATCAGCCCCAGCATTTT
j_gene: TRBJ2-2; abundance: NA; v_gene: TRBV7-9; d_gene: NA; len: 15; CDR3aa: CASSLVSLNTGELFF; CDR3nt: TGTGCCAGCAGCTTAGTCTCCCTGAACACCGGGGAGCTGTTTTTT
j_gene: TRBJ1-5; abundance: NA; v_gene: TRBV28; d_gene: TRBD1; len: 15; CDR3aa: CASSFDRGLHQPQHF; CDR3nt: TGTGCCAGCAGTTTCGACAGGGGTCTTCATCAGCCCCAGCATTTT
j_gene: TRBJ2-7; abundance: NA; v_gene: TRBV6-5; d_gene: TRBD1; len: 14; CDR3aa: CASSPDRGTYEQYF; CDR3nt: TGTGCCAGCAGTCCAGACAGGGGGACGTACGAGCAGTACTTC
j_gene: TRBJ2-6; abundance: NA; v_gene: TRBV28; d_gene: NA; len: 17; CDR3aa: CASSDVLTQSRANVLTF; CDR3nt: TGTGCCAGCAGTGACGTCTTGACACAAAGTCGGGCCAACGTCCTGACTTTC